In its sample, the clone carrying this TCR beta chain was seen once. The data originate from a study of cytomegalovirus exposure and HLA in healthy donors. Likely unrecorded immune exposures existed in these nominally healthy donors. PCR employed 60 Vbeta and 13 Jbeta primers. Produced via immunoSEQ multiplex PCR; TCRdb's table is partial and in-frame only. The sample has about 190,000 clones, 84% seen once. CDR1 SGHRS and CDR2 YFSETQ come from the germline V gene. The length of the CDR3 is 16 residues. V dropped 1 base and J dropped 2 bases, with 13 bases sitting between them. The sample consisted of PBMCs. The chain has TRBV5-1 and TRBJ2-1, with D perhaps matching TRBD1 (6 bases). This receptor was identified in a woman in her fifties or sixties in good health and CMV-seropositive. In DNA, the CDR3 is TGCGCCAGCAGCTTGTCTCGACAGGAGACCTACAATGAGCAGTTCTTC. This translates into CASSLSRQETYNEQFF.